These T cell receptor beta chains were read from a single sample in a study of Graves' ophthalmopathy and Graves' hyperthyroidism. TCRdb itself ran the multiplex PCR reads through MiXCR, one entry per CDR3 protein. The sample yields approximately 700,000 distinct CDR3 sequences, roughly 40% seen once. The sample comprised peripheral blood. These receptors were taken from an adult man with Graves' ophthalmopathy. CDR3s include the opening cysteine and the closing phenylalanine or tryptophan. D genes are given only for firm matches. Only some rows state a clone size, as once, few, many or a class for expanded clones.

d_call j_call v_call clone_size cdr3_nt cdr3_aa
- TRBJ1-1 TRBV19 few TGTGCCAGTAGTTCTGGCCAGGGCCGATCATCGAACACTGAAGCTTTCTTT CASSSGQGRSSNTEAFF
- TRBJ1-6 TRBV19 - TGTGCCAGTAGTATAGTACGGGGAGGAAATTCACCCCTCCACTTT CASSIVRGGNSPLHF
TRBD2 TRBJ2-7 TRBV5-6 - TGCGCCAGCAGCCAAGACCTACTAGAGCGGGAATACGAGCAGTACTTC CASSQDLLEREYEQYF
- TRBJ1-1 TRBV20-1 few TGCAGTGCTAGGAGTGGGTATTGGGACACTGAAGCTTTCTTT CSARSGYWDTEAFF
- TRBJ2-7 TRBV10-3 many TGTGCCATCAGTGAGTCGACATGGACAGCGTACGAGCAGTACTTC CAISESTWTAYEQYF
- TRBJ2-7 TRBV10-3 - TGTGCCATCGGACTGACTGGCTACGAGCAGTACTTC CAIGLTGYEQYF
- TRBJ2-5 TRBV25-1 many TGTGCCAGCAGTGTGAGAGGGGGCCAAGAGACCCAGTACTTC CASSVRGGQETQYF
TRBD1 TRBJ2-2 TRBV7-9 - TGTGCCAGCAGACCGGACAGGACACCCACCGGGGAGCTGTTTTTT CASRPDRTPTGELFF
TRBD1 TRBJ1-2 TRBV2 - TGTGCCAGCAGCGAGGACAGGGGGACCTATGGCTACACCTTC CASSEDRGTYGYTF
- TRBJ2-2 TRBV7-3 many TGTGCCAGCAGCGAGACGAACACCGGGGAGCTGTTTTTT CASSETNTGELFF
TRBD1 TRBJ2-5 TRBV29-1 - TGCAGCTCTAGAGGGGACAGGGCTGCGGCCCAGTACTTC CSSRGDRAAAQYF
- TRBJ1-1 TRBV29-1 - TGCAGCGGTGACCGCCCCGGCCTGAAGCCGGGCACTGAAGCTTTCTTT CSGDRPGLKPGTEAFF
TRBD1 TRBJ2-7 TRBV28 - TGTGCCAGTATAAGAACAGGGGACTACGAGCAGTACTTC CASIRTGDYEQYF
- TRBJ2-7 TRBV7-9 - TGTGCCAGCAGCCAAGAGTGGGGGTTCTCCTACGAGCAGTACTTC CASSQEWGFSYEQYF
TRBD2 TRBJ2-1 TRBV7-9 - TGTGCCAGCAGACCGATGAGAGGGACTACGAGGGACAATGAGCAGTTCTTC CASRPMRGTTRDNEQFF
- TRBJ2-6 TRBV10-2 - TGCGCCAGCAGTGAAAAAGCTGGGGCCAACGTCCTGACTTTC CASSEKAGANVLTF
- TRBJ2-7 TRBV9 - TGTGCCAGCAGCGTAGCATCCGGGGCAGGGTACGAGCAGTACTTC CASSVASGAGYEQYF
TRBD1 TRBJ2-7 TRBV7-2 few TGTGCCAGCAGCCCTCTGGGGACAGGGACCTACGAGCAGTACTTC CASSPLGTGTYEQYF
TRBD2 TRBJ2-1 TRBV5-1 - TGCGCCAGCAGCTCCATAGCGGGAGGGCCCTCCAATGAGCAGTTCTTC CASSSIAGGPSNEQFF
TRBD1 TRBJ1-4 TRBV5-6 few TGTGCCAGCAGCTTGAGGGGACAGCGGAATAATGAAAAACTGTTTTTT CASSLRGQRNNEKLFF
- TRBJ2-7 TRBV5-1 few TGCGCCAGCAGCGTTTCGGGGGGCGGCCTTACCTACGAGCAGTACTTC CASSVSGGGLTYEQYF
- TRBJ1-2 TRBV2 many TGTGCCAGCAGTGACTTGGGGGCTCTAGATGGCTACACCTTC CASSDLGALDGYTF
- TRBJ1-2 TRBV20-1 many TGCAGTGCCCCCCTCGGGGGCTACACCTTC CSAPLGGYTF
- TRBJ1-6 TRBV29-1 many TGCAGCGTTGGGTTGGAAGCGGACTATAATTCACCCCTCCACTTT CSVGLEADYNSPLHF
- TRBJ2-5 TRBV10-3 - TGTGCCAGCAGTCAACAGTGGGAGCCCAACCAAGAGACCCAGTACTTC CASSQQWEPNQETQYF
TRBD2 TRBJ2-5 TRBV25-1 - TGTGCCAGCAGCCAGGGACTAGCGGGAGGGACCCAGTACTTC CASSQGLAGGTQYF
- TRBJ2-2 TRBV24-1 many TGTGCCACCAGTGATTTGGGGAACACCGGGGAGCTGTTTTTT CATSDLGNTGELFF
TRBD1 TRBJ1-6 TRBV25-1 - TGTGCCAGCAGCGGGGACAGGGGTCATAATTCACCCCTCCACTTT CASSGDRGHNSPLHF
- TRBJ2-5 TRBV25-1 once TGTGCCAGCAGTGATTTGGGGGCTAGCGAGTACCAAGAGACCCAGTACTTC CASSDLGASEYQETQYF
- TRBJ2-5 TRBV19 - TGTGCCAGTAGTAAAAGCGAGGGGTTCCAAGAGACCCAGTACTTC CASSKSEGFQETQYF
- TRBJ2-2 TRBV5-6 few TGTGCCAGCAATCGGTCCGGGGAGCTGTTTTTT CASNRSGELFF
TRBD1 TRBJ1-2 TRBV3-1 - TGTGCCAGCAGCCAAGGGACAGGTTACGCCTATGGCTACACCTTC CASSQGTGYAYGYTF
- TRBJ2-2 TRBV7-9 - TGCGCCAGCAGCCAAGATGCCAGCAACACCGGGGAGCTGTTTTTT CASSQDASNTGELFF
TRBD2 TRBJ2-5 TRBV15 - TGTGCCACCAACAGAGTGGGACTAGCGGATCACGAGACCCAGTACTTC CATNRVGLADHETQYF
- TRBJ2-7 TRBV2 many TGTGCCAGCAGTAATTTGAAGGGCTCCTACGAGCAGTACTTC CASSNLKGSYEQYF
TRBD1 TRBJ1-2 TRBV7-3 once TGTGCCTGGAGTGTTGGCAGGGGGAATGGCTACACCTTC CAWSVGRGNGYTF
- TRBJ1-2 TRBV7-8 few TGTGCCAGCAGCCTTTCCGTGGGCAGGGCTCGTGGCTACACCTTC CASSLSVGRARGYTF
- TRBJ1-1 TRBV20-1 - TGCAGTGCTTCGCGAGACTTTGAGACTGAAGCTTTCTTT CSASRDFETEAFF
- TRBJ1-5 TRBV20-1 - TGCAGTGCCCGGGGGGAGGGGCCATATTACGGCCTTCGGTCCCAGCATTTT CSARGEGPYYGLRSQHF
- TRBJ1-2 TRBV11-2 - TGTGCCAGCAGCTTCCCCTCCGTTAGGCAGGGGTGGGGCTACACCTTC CASSFPSVRQGWGYTF
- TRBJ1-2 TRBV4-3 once TGCGCCAGCAGCCTATATCTCGGCCCCTATGGCTACACCTTC CASSLYLGPYGYTF
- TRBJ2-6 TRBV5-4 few TGTGCCACAACGGACTCTGGGGCCAACGTCCTGACTTTC CATTDSGANVLTF
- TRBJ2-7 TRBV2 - TGTGCCAGCAGTGAATCCGAGCAGTACTTC CASSESEQYF
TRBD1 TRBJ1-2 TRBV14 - TGTGCCAGCAGCCAAGATGCCGACAGGGGGAAGAGCTATGGCTACACCTTC CASSQDADRGKSYGYTF
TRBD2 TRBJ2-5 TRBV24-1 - TGTGCCACCAGTGTTACCGGGGAGGGGGAGACCCAGTACTTC CATSVTGEGETQYF
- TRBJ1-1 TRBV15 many TGTGCCACCAGCAACTCGGGGGGTACAGGGACTGAAGCTTTCTTT CATSNSGGTGTEAFF
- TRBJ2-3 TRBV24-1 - TGTGCCACCCGGGGGGCCGGGGATACGCAGTATTTT CATRGAGDTQYF
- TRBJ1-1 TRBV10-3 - TGTGCCAGCAGAGCCACCGGGACGGCAAACACTGAAGCTTTCTTT CASRATGTANTEAFF
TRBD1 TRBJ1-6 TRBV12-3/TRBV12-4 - TGTGCCAGCAGCTCCGGGACAGTGAGGGATTCACCCCTCCACTTT CASSSGTVRDSPLHF
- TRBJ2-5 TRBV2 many TGTGCCAGCAGTGAAGAGTCTAGCTTACTCGGGACCCAGTACTTC CASSEESSLLGTQYF
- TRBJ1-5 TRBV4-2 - TGTGCCAGCAGCCAAGATCTACAGACCAATCAGCCCCAGCATTTT CASSQDLQTNQPQHF
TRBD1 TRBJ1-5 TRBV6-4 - TGTGCCCGCGTGGCTACCGGGACAGGGGGCCGCCAGCCCCAGCATTTT CARVATGTGGRQPQHF
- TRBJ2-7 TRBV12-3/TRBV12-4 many TGTGCCAGCAGTTTAATAGGTCTGGACGAGCAGTACTTC CASSLIGLDEQYF
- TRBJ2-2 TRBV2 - TGTGCCAGCACCCGAGGGGGTGGGGACACCGGGGAGCTGTTTTTT CASTRGGGDTGELFF
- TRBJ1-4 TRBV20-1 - TGCAGTGCTAGAGCGGGACACCCCAAGGAAAAACTGTTTTTT CSARAGHPKEKLFF
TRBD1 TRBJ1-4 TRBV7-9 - TGTGCCAGCAGCCGGGACAGCTTCGGGGGGGTGTTTTTT CASSRDSFGGVFF